The TCR beta chain described here comes from a study of blood T cell repertoires in COVID-19. Study details: Nucleic acid was either cDNA or gDNA, and it came from T cells, B-cell-depleted T cells, or PBMCs.

Per the study methods: Amplified reference gene primers provided the basis for estimating nucleated cell counts. Profiled with immunoSEQ multiplex PCR; TCRdb holds only in-frame clones, not every one. That table gives V, J and clone size, and the DNA gave D and trimming. There are approximately 50,000 clones in the sample; more than 90% occur only once, and roughly 6% lies in the top ten. The CDR3 loop spans 16 amino acids. V gave up 0 bases and J gave up 8 bases; unmatched junction bases: 10. CDR1 and CDR2 from the germline V gene are LGHNA and YNFKEQ. The sequenced material came from peripheral blood. The V call is TRBV4-2, the J call TRBJ2-1, with TRBD2 identical over 7 bases. This receptor was taken from a man in his fifties with active COVID-19. The CDR3 sequence is CASSQEVAGKGYEQFF. The CDR3 coding sequence is TGTGCCAGCAGCCAAGAAGTAGCGGGCAAAGGCTATGAGCAGTTCTTC.